These 21 T cell receptor beta chains originate from one sample sequenced in a study of cytomegalovirus exposure and HLA in healthy donors. 13 Jbeta primers and 60 Vbeta primers were used for the PCR. Clones were sequenced by immunoSEQ multiplex PCR, and TCRdb holds only the in-frame ones, with some missing. The data show some 150,000 clones, 50% to 75% seen once. Material for sequencing was PBMCs. These receptors were obtained from a woman aged 55-70 years in good health and CMV-seropositive.

In its sample, this clone was seen a few times. Here the CDR3 reads CASNPTGGVANEQFF. DNA of the CDR3: TGTGCCAGCAATCCAACAGGGGGCGTTGCGAATGAGCAGTTCTTC. V is TRBV27 and J is TRBJ2-1, with TRBD1 matching 9 bases. This CDR3 spans 15 amino acids. V trimming: 7 bases; J trimming: 7 bases; junction bases outside the gene matches: 11. Germline V CDR1 and CDR2: MNHEY, SMNVEV (reference sequence).

The chain employs TRBV5-1 and TRBJ2-5, with D possibly being TRBD2 (5 bases). Germline V gene lookup returns CDR1 SGHRS and CDR2 YFSETQ. Deletions cut 0 bases from V and 7 bases from J, with 10 bases between. The CDR3 extends over 13 amino acids. The chain's CDR3 is CASSLGTGGTQYF. Written as DNA, the CDR3 is TGCGCCAGCAGCTTGGGGACTGGCGGGACCCAGTACTTC.

The CDR3 DNA reads as TGTGCCAGCAGCCCGCAGGGGCCCGGGGACGAGCAGTACTTC. Translation gives CASSPQGPGDEQYF. V and J are TRBV6-5 and TRBJ2-7; D may be TRBD1 (6 bases). Germline-derived CDR1 and CDR2 are MNHEY and SVGAGI. The CDR3 covers 14 residues. V lost 6 bases and J lost 5, with 17 bases in between.

The chain links TRBV5-5 to TRBJ1-5; D unclear. Germline V gives CDR1 SGHKS, CDR2 YYEKEE (reference sequence). V gave up 0 bases and J gave up 2 bases, with 3 bases separating them. This CDR3 region has 13 residues. CDR3 residues: CASSLAGNQPQHF. The CDR3 nucleotides are TGTGCCAGCAGCTTGGCAGGCAATCAGCCCCAGCATTTT.

V gene TRBV6-6 combines with J gene TRBJ2-5; D is uncertain. Trimming took off 1 base at V and 5 bases at J, with 8 bases between the two ends. The CDR3 extends over 13 amino acids. Germline V gene sequence: CDR1 MNHNY, CDR2 SVGAGI (reference sequence). The DNA for the CDR3 is TGTGCCAGCAGTTACTACCACTTGGAGACCCAGTACTTC. It yields the protein CASSYYHLETQYF.

The sample holds one count of this clone. V and J are TRBV29-1 and TRBJ1-4, with D perhaps TRBD1 (5 bases). CDR1 SQVTM and CDR2 ANQGSEA come from the germline V gene. V was trimmed by 7 bases and J by 7 bases, leaving 13 bases between them. The length of the CDR3 is 12 residues. The CDR3, as DNA: TGCAGCGGCGGGAGGGGCGGTGAAAAACTGTTTTTT. Translating it yields CSGGRGGEKLFF.

The chain recombines TRBV10-3 with TRBJ2-5; D ambiguous. The end of the DNA aligns better with TRBJ2-7, so the J call may be wrong. Germline CDR1 is ENHRY and CDR2 is SYGVKD. This CDR3 region has 12 residues. The CDR3 DNA reads as TGTGCCATCAGTGAGACTCTGAACGAGCAGTACTTC. This encodes CAISETLNEQYF.

V usage is TRBV28 and J usage is TRBJ2-3, with D perhaps matching TRBD2 (6 bases). The V gene's germline CDR1 is MDHEN and CDR2 SYDVKM. CDR3 length equals 15 residues. Trimming stripped 3 bases from V and 2 bases from J, with 12 bases between. The CDR3 is CASSFGTADTDTQYF. The DNA of the CDR3 is TGTGCCAGCAGTTTCGGGACTGCGGACACAGATACGCAGTATTTT.

The chain employs TRBV28 and TRBJ1-3, with a tentative D call TRBD1 (5 bases). Per the germline V gene, CDR1 is MDHEN and CDR2 is SYDVKM. The CDR3 consists of 14 residues. Trimming removed 6 bases at V and 3 bases at J, with 12 bases between. The CDR3 loop reads CASSPQGGGNTIYF. CDR3 nucleotides: TGTGCCAGCAGCCCTCAGGGAGGTGGAAACACCATATATTTT. Combining the CDR3 with reference TRBV28 and TRBJ1-3 gives the whole variable domain DVKVTQSSRYLVKRTGEKVFLECVQDMDHENMFWYRQDPGLGLRLIYFSYDVKMKEKGDIPEGYSVSREKKERFSLILESASTNQTSMYLCASSPQGGGNTIYFGEGSWLTVV.

This clone was picked up one time. This chain links TRBV10-3 with TRBJ1-1, with a tentative D call TRBD1 (5 bases). The CDR3 consists of 13 residues. CDR1 and CDR2 from the germline V gene are ENHRY and SYGVKD. Trimming removed 7 bases from V and 2 bases from J, with 11 bases in between. CDR3 amino acids: CAIKGQGNTEAFF. The CDR3 nucleotides are TGTGCCATCAAGGGTCAGGGAAACACTGAAGCTTTCTTT.

The V and J genes are TRBV13 and TRBJ1-5; 7 bases align to TRBD1. This CDR3 has 14 residues. The V gene end was trimmed by 3 bases and the J gene end by 4 bases; junction bases not matched to a gene: 3. Germline CDR1 reads PRHDT; CDR2 reads FYEKMQ (reference sequence). CDR3 DNA sequence: TGTGCCAGCAGCTTCAGGGGGAGGAATCAGCCCCAGCATTTT. Protein product: CASSFRGRNQPQHF.

The rearrangement links TRBV5-1 to TRBJ2-1, with TRBD2 identical over 15 bases. The ends lost 0 bases at V and 0 bases at J; junction bases unmatched: 1. CDR1 and CDR2 (germline): SGHRS, YFSETQ. The CDR3 is made up of 18 amino acids. The CDR3 DNA sequence: TGCGCCAGCAGCTTGGGGACTAGCGGGAGGGCCTCCTACAATGAGCAGTTCTTC. This codes for CASSLGTSGRASYNEQFF.

This chain uses TRBV6-1 with TRBJ1-4, with TRBD1 identical over 8 bases. Germline V lookup: CDR1 MNHNS, CDR2 SASEGT. The CDR3 contains 17 residues. After removal of 0 bases from V and 6 bases from J, the junction contained 9 bases not matched to a gene. This chain's CDR3 is CASSEAPGRGLDEKLFF. In DNA, the CDR3 is TGTGCCAGCAGTGAAGCGCCAGGCAGGGGGCTCGATGAAAAACTGTTTTTT.

The CDR3 DNA reads TGCGCCAGCAGCCTAGAGGGAGTTAATGAAAAACTGTTTTTT. This gives the protein CASSLEGVNEKLFF. The V and J genes are TRBV5-1 and TRBJ1-4, with D hard to call. Germline CDR1 is SGHRS and CDR2 is YFSETQ. The CDR3 runs 14 residues. Trimming shortened V by 4 bases and J by 4 bases, and 11 bases separated the two germline ends.

This chain joins TRBV18 and TRBJ1-1; possible D gene TRBD1, 5 bases. In germline, CDR1 is KGHSH, CDR2 LQKENI. The CDR3 contains 15 residues. V was clipped by 3 bases and J by 3 bases, with 14 bases between them. In DNA, the CDR3 is TGTGCCAGCTCACCTCGGGAGGGACGTTACACTGAAGCTTTCTTT. This encodes CASSPREGRYTEAFF.

This clone was counted between two and nine times. The chain carries TRBV9 and TRBJ1-2; 7 nucleotides agree with TRBD1. Trimming removed 0 bases from V and 8 bases from J; junction bases left unmatched: 7. Germline V lookup: CDR1 SGDLS, CDR2 YYNGEE. This CDR3 is built from 14 residues. The CDR3, as DNA: TGTGCCAGCAGCGTAGGACAGGGAATAAAAGGCTACACCTTC. This encodes CASSVGQGIKGYTF.

The chain couples TRBV5-8 to TRBJ2-3; tentatively, D is TRBD2 (6 bases). V was clipped by 4 bases and J by 4 bases, with 19 bases between them. This CDR3 has 16 amino acids. Germline V lookup: CDR1 SGHTS, CDR2 YDEGEE. The CDR3 DNA is TGTGCCAGCAGCCGTGGCGCGGGAATGGGGGCAGATACGCAGTATTTT. Amino acids: CASSRGAGMGADTQYF.

The chain carries TRBV11-2 and TRBJ1-4; D possibly corresponds to TRBD1 (5 bases). Trimming removed 1 base at V and 8 bases at J, with 14 bases between. Germline CDR1 reads SGHAT; CDR2 reads FQNNGV. The CDR3 runs to 15 residues. The CDR3 DNA follows: TGTGCCAGCAGCTTAGGGGGCAGCTGGGGCGAAAAACTGTTTTTT. Translated, it gives CASSLGGSWGEKLFF.

This clone was seen only a few times. V usage is TRBV4-3 and J usage is TRBJ2-5, with 9 bases lining up with TRBD1. The CDR3 is 14 amino acids. Trimming took 4 bases from V and 2 from J; bases not matched to a gene: 2. Germline CDR1 reads LGHNA; CDR2 reads YSLEER. The CDR3 coding sequence is TGCGCCAGCAGCCGAGACAGGGGGCAAGAGACCCAGTACTTC. Its translation: CASSRDRGQETQYF.

The chain recombines TRBV28 with TRBJ1-1; no clear D gene. V dropped 5 bases and J dropped 5 bases, with 18 bases sitting between them. Germline values: CDR1 MDHEN, CDR2 SYDVKM. This CDR3 has 15 residues. DNA of the CDR3: TGTGCCAGCAGTCCCCCCGGAGAGGTAGGAACTGAAGCTTTCTTT. Translated: CASSPPGEVGTEAFF.

This clone was seen only a few times. This chain connects TRBV20-1 to TRBJ2-7; tentative D call: TRBD2 (5 bases). V lost 6 bases and J lost 3, with 6 bases in between. CDR3 length: 10 amino acids. Germline CDR1 DFQATT, CDR2 SNEGSKA (reference sequence). CDR3 sequence: CSARDYEQYF. CDR3 bases: TGCAGTGCCCGGGACTACGAGCAGTACTTC.